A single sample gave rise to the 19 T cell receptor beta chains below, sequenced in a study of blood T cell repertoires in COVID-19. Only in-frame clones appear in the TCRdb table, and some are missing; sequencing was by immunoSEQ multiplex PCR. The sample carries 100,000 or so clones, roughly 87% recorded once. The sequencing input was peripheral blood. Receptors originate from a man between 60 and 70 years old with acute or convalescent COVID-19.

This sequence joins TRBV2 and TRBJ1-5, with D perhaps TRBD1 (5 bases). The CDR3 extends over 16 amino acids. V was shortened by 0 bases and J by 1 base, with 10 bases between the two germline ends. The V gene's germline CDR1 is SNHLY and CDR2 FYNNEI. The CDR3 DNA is TGTGCCAGCAGTGAAGCAAGGGGAGGCAGCAATCAGCCCCAGCATTTT. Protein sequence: CASSEARGGSNQPQHF.

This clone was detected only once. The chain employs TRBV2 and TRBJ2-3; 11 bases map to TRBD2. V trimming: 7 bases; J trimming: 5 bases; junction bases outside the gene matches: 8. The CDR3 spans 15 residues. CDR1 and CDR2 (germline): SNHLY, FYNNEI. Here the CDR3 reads CASTGTSGRGDTQYF. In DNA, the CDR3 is TGTGCCAGCACCGGGACTAGCGGAAGAGGAGATACGCAGTATTTT.

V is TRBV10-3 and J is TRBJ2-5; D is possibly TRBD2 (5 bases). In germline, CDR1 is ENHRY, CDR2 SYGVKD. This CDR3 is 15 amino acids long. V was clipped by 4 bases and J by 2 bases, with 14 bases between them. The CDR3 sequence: CAISAEGELQETQYF. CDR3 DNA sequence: TGTGCCATCAGTGCTGAGGGCGAGCTTCAAGAGACCCAGTACTTC.

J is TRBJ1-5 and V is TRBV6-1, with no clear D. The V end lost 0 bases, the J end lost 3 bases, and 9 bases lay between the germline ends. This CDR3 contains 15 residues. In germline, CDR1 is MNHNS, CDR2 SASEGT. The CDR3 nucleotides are TGTGCCAGCAGTGAAGCGGGGAGTTACAATCAGCCCCAGCATTTT. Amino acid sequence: CASSEAGSYNQPQHF.

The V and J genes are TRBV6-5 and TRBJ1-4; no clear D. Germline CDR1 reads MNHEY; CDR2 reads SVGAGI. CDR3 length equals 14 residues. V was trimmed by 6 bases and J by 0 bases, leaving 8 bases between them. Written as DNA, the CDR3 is TGTGCCAGCAGCCGTGGCTCAACTAATGAAAAACTGTTTTTT. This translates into CASSRGSTNEKLFF.

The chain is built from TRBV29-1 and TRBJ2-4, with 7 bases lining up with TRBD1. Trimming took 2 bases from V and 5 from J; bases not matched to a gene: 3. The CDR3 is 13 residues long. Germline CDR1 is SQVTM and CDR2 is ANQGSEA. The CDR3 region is CSVEIGQENIQYF. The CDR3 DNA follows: TGCAGCGTTGAAATAGGACAGGAAAACATTCAGTACTTC.

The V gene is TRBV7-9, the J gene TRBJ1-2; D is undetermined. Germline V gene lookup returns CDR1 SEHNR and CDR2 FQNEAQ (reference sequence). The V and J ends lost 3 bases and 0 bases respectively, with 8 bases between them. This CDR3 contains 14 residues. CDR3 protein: CASSFRSPNYGYTF. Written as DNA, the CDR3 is TGTGCCAGCAGCTTTCGGTCACCTAACTATGGCTACACCTTC.

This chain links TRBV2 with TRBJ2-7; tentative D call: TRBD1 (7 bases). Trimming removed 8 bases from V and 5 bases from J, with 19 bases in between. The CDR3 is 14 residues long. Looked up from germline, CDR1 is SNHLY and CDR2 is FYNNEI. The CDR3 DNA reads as TGTGCCAGCTCCCGGACCAGGGGGACTGACGAGCAGTACTTC. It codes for CASSRTRGTDEQYF. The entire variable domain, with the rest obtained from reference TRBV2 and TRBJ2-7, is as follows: EPEVTQTPSHQVTQMGQEVILRCVPISNHLYFYWYRQILGQKVEFLVSFYNNEISEKSEIFDDQFSVERPDGSNFTLKIRSTKLEDSAMYFCASSRTRGTDEQYFGPGTRLTVT.

The CDR3 loop is CASTGRNTGELFF. DNA of the CDR3: TGTGCCAGCACAGGCAGAAACACCGGGGAGCTGTTTTTT. The gene calls are TRBV6-5 and TRBJ2-2; the D is unclear. CDR1 and CDR2 from the germline V gene are MNHEY and SVGAGI. Trimming shortened V by 7 bases and J by 2 bases, and 8 bases separated the two germline ends. The length of the CDR3 is 13 residues.

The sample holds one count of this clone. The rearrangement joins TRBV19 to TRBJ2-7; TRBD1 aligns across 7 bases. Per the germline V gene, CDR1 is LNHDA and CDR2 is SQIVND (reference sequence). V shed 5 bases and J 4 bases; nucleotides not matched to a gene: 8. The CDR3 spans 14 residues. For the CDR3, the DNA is TGTGCCAGTAGTCCCCGACAGGGAAGGTACGAGCAGTACTTC. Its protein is CASSPRQGRYEQYF.

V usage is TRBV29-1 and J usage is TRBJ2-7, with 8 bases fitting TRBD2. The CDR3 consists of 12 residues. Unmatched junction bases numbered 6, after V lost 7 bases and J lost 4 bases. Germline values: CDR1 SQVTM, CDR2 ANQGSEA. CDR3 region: CSARLARYEQYF. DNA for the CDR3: TGCAGCGCAAGACTAGCGAGATACGAGCAGTACTTC.

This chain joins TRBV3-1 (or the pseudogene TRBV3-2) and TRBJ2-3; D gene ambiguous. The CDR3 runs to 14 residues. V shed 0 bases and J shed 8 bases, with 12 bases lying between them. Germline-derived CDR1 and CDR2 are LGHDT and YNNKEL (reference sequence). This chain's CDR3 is CASSQDGRQSTQYF. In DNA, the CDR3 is TGTGCCAGCAGCCAAGATGGCAGGCAGAGTACGCAGTATTTT.

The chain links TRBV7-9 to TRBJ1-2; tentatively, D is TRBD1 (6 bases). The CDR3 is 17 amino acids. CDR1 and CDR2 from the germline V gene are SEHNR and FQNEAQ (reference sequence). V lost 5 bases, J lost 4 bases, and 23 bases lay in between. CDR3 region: CASSAPGQFNGRYGYTF. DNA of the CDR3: TGTGCCAGCAGCGCTCCGGGACAATTCAACGGGCGCTATGGCTACACCTTC.

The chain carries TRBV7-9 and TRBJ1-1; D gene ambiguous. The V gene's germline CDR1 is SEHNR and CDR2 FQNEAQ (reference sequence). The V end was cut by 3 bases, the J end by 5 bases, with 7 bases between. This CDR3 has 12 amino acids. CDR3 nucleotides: TGTGCCAGCAGCTTGACGGGGACTGAAGCTTTCTTT. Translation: CASSLTGTEAFF.

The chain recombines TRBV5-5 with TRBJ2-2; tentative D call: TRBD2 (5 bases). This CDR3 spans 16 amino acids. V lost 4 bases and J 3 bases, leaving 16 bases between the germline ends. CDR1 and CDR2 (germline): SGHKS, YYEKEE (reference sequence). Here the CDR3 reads CASSPRGSEDTGELFF. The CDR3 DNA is TGTGCCAGCAGCCCCCGGGGTAGCGAGGACACCGGGGAGCTGTTTTTT.

CDR3 coding DNA: TGTGCCAGCAAACTAGCGGGGACCTACGAGCAGTACTTC. It encodes CASKLAGTYEQYF. The chain has TRBV6-5 and TRBJ2-7; 10 nucleotides line up with TRBD2. The ends lost 7 bases at V and 2 bases at J; junction bases unmatched: 2. The CDR3 runs to 13 residues. Germline values: CDR1 MNHEY, CDR2 SVGAGI.

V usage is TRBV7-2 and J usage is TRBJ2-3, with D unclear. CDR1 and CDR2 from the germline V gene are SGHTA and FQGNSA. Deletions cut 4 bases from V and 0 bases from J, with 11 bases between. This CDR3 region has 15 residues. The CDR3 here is CASSSTGVSTDTQYF. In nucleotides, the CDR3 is TGTGCCAGCAGCTCAACGGGTGTGAGCACAGATACGCAGTATTTT.

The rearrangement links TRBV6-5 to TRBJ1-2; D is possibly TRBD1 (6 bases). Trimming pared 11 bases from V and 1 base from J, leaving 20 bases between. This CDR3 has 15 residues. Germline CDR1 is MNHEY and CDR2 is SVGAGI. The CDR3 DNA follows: TGTGCCTACAGCCCCTCAGGGGCCCGTAACTATGGCTACACCTTC. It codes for CAYSPSGARNYGYTF.

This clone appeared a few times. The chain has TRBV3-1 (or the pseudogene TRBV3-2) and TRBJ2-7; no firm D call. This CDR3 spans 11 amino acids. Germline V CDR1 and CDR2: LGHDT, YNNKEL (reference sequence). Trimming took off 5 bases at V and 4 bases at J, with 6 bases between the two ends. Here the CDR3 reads CASSGLYEQYF. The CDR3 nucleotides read TGTGCCAGCAGCGGGCTTTACGAGCAGTACTTC.